A selection of T cell receptor beta chains follows, all from one sample in a study of shared clonotypes between healthy human individuals. Assay used: immunoSEQ multiplex PCR; TCRdb lists only in-frame clones, some missing. The data contain some 2.4 million clones, over 85% of them singletons. The sample was naive CD4+ T cells from PBMCs. Receptors originate from a man between 18 and 29 years old in good health. Some clones in this sample may be carry-over from other donors' samples. CDR3s include the opening cysteine and the closing phenylalanine or tryptophan. A D gene is named only where the DNA matches it firmly. Size is stated for part of the rows, as once, few or many counts, or as a class when the clone is expanded.

J: TRBJ1-1; D: TRBD1; size: NA; V: TRBV18; DNA: TGTGCCAGCTCCCTTGGACAGGGGAACACTGAAGCTTTCTTT; CDR3: CASSLGQGNTEAFF
J: TRBJ2-1; D: TRBD2; size: NA; V: TRBV5-1; DNA: TGCGCCAGCAGCCTACTGGGACTATCTTCCTTGAGTGAGCAGTTCTTC; CDR3: CASSLLGLSSLSEQFF
J: TRBJ1-2; D: NA; size: NA; V: TRBV5-3; DNA: TGTGCCAGAAGCTTGTGGCAGGCAGATTGCACCTTC; CDR3: CARSLWQADCTF
J: TRBJ1-5; D: NA; size: NA; V: TRBV2; DNA: TGTGCCAGCTCTCGGGGGCGCGATCAGCCCCAGCATTTT; CDR3: CASSRGRDQPQHF
J: TRBJ2-3; D: TRBD2; size: NA; V: TRBV9; DNA: TGTGCCAGCAGCGCGTACGGACTAGCGGGCACAGATACGCAGTATTTT; CDR3: CASSAYGLAGTDTQYF
J: TRBJ1-1; D: TRBD1; size: NA; V: TRBV6-1; DNA: TGTGCCAGCAGTGAGAGGACAGGGGGCGGCACTGAAGCTTTCTTT; CDR3: CASSERTGGGTEAFF
J: TRBJ2-7; D: NA; size: NA; V: TRBV28; DNA: TGTGCCAGCAGTTTGCCGAACTACTCCTACGAGCAGTACTTC; CDR3: CASSLPNYSYEQYF
J: TRBJ2-2; D: NA; size: once; V: TRBV6-5; DNA: TGTGCCAGCAGTGGACTGGGGGACGGGGAGCTGTTTTTT; CDR3: CASSGLGDGELFF
J: TRBJ2-6; D: NA; size: NA; V: TRBV10-3; DNA: TGTGCCATCAGGGGCGGACAGTCTGACTCTGGGGCCAACGTCCTGACTTTC; CDR3: CAIRGGQSDSGANVLTF
J: TRBJ2-1; D: TRBD1; size: NA; V: TRBV15; DNA: TGTGCCACCAGCAATTCGAGTCGGACAGGGGCCCCTCCGCAGATCTTC; CDR3: CATSNSSRTGAPPQIF
J: TRBJ2-1; D: NA; size: NA; V: TRBV7-8; DNA: TGTGCCAGCAGCTTAGTTTATTCTCCCTCGGGCTCCTACAATGAGCAGTTCTTC; CDR3: CASSLVYSPSGSYNEQFF
J: TRBJ2-2; D: NA; size: NA; V: TRBV5-1; DNA: TGCGCCAGCAGCCAGTCGGTCGGGGTTGCCGCGGAGCTGTTTTTT; CDR3: CASSQSVGVAAELFF
J: TRBJ2-3; D: NA; size: once; V: TRBV5-1; DNA: TGCGCCAGCAGCTTGGGCCAGGGCTTGAGCACAGATACGCAGTATTTT; CDR3: CASSLGQGLSTDTQYF
J: TRBJ1-2; D: NA; size: NA; V: TRBV6-5; DNA: TGTGCCAGCAGTTACTCGAGGCGTGCCAGAACCTACACCTTC; CDR3: CASSYSRRARTYTF
J: TRBJ1-1; D: NA; size: NA; V: TRBV5-1; DNA: TGCGCCAGCAGCATCGGCCAGGGAGCTGAAGCTTTCTTT; CDR3: CASSIGQGAEAFF
J: TRBJ2-5; D: NA; size: NA; V: TRBV7-3; DNA: TGTGCCAGCAGCCGGGACAACCAAGAGACCCAGTACTTC; CDR3: CASSRDNQETQYF
J: TRBJ1-1; D: TRBD1; size: once; V: TRBV28; DNA: TGTGCCAGCAGACCCGGGACAGGGGACACTGAAGCTTTCTTT; CDR3: CASRPGTGDTEAFF
J: TRBJ2-6; D: NA; size: NA; V: TRBV28; DNA: TGTGCCAGCAGTTTCCCGCGGCGGGCCTCTGGGGCCAACGTCCTGACTTTC; CDR3: CASSFPRRASGANVLTF
J: TRBJ1-1; D: TRBD1; size: NA; V: TRBV7-9; DNA: TGTGCCAGCAGCCGACAGGGGGTCTTAGCCACAACTGAAGCTTTCTTT; CDR3: CASSRQGVLATTEAFF
J: TRBJ1-4; D: TRBD1; size: NA; V: TRBV19; DNA: TGTGCCAGTAGTATATTGACAGGGCCTAATGAAAAACTGTTTTTT; CDR3: CASSILTGPNEKLFF
J: TRBJ2-5; D: NA; size: NA; V: TRBV21-1; DNA: TGTGCCAGCAGCATATTAGCGGGAGAAGAGACCCAGTACTTC; CDR3: CASSILAGEETQYF
J: TRBJ2-7; D: NA; size: NA; V: TRBV28; DNA: TGTGCCAGCGGGACCCCCACAGGGTTGGACTTC; CDR3: CASGTPTGLDF
J: TRBJ1-3; D: TRBD1; size: few; V: TRBV7-6; DNA: TGTGCCAGCAGCCCAGGGACAGAGCCCGATGGAAACACCATATATTTT; CDR3: CASSPGTEPDGNTIYF
J: TRBJ2-7; D: TRBD1; size: NA; V: TRBV7-9; DNA: TGTGCCAGCACCCTACTCCCTGGGACAGGATCCTACGAGCAGTACTTC; CDR3: CASTLLPGTGSYEQYF
J: TRBJ2-7; D: NA; size: NA; V: TRBV7-9; DNA: TGTGCCAGCAGCGCCAGGGGCTACGAGCAGTACTTC; CDR3: CASSARGYEQYF
J: TRBJ2-3; D: TRBD1; size: NA; V: TRBV5-6; DNA: TGTGCCAGCGCACACAGGGGAACAGATACGCAGTATTTT; CDR3: CASAHRGTDTQYF
J: TRBJ2-1; D: NA; size: NA; V: TRBV28; DNA: TGTGCCAGCAGCTTTTCCGACGGGAGTAGGGTTGAGCAGTTCTTC; CDR3: CASSFSDGSRVEQFF
J: TRBJ2-7; D: TRBD2; size: NA; V: TRBV2; DNA: TGTGCCAGCAGTGAAGAGGGAGGGACCTACGAGCAGTACTTC; CDR3: CASSEEGGTYEQYF
J: TRBJ2-7; D: NA; size: once; V: TRBV15; DNA: TGTGCCACCAGCGTATCCGACAGTACCCAGCAGTACTTC; CDR3: CATSVSDSTQQYF
J: TRBJ2-1; D: NA; size: NA; V: TRBV5-1; DNA: TGCGCCAGCAGCACGGGGGCCGCGCCGTCCTACAATGAGCAGTTCTTC; CDR3: CASSTGAAPSYNEQFF
J: TRBJ1-1; D: TRBD1; size: NA; V: TRBV6-1; DNA: TGTGCCAGCAGTGAAGCGCGGAGACAGGGGGCCCGCACTGAAGCTTTCTTT; CDR3: CASSEARRQGARTEAFF
J: TRBJ2-1; D: NA; size: NA; V: TRBV9; DNA: TGTGCCAGCAGCCCCCGGGTAGCGCGATACAATGAGCAGTTCTTC; CDR3: CASSPRVARYNEQFF
J: TRBJ2-3; D: TRBD1; size: NA; V: TRBV4-2; DNA: TGTGCCAGCAGCAGAGCGGGACAGGGGACAGATACGCAGTATTTT; CDR3: CASSRAGQGTDTQYF
J: TRBJ1-5; D: TRBD1; size: NA; V: TRBV28; DNA: TGTGCCAGCAGGTATGGTCGGACAGGGTGGGGGCAGCCCCAGCATTTT; CDR3: CASRYGRTGWGQPQHF
J: TRBJ2-7; D: NA; size: NA; V: TRBV19; DNA: TGTGCCAGTAGTATAGCGGACGAGCAGTACTTC; CDR3: CASSIADEQYF
J: TRBJ2-1; D: NA; size: NA; V: TRBV7-2; DNA: TGTGCCAGCAGCTTAGCGTTGGGTATCGGGTGGAATGAGCAGTTCTTC; CDR3: CASSLALGIGWNEQFF
J: TRBJ1-5; D: TRBD1; size: once; V: TRBV7-9; DNA: TGTGCCAGCAGCTTAGGACGGACAGGTTATAGCAATCAGCCCCAGCATTTT; CDR3: CASSLGRTGYSNQPQHF
J: TRBJ1-2; D: TRBD1; size: once; V: TRBV4-2; DNA: TGTGCCAGCAGCCAAGCCGGGACAGGGAACTATGGCTACACCTTC; CDR3: CASSQAGTGNYGYTF
J: TRBJ2-1; D: TRBD2; size: NA; V: TRBV7-3; DNA: TGTGCCAGCAGCCTAGAGTCTAGCGGGAGGGGCAATGAGCAGTTCTTC; CDR3: CASSLESSGRGNEQFF
J: TRBJ2-7; D: TRBD1; size: NA; V: TRBV18; DNA: TGTGCCAGCTCACCAACCGCGGGACAGGGTAGCGAGCAGTACTTC; CDR3: CASSPTAGQGSEQYF
J: TRBJ2-5; D: TRBD1; size: NA; V: TRBV5-4; DNA: TGTGCCAGCAGCTTGGGACAGGGGGCGGGGGAGACCCAGTACTTC; CDR3: CASSLGQGAGETQYF
J: TRBJ2-6; D: NA; size: once; V: TRBV15; DNA: TGTGCCACCAGGGAAATAGCTTTCTCTGGGGCCAACGTCCTGACTTTC; CDR3: CATREIAFSGANVLTF
J: TRBJ2-1; D: TRBD1; size: NA; V: TRBV5-8; DNA: TGTGCCAGCAGCCCGTGGGACAGGGTGTTGTTGCGGTCCTACAATGAGCAGTTCTTC; CDR3: CASSPWDRVLLRSYNEQFF
J: TRBJ2-7; D: NA; size: NA; V: TRBV27; DNA: TGTGCCAGCAGAATAAGGGGGGGCGGAGAGCAGTACTTC; CDR3: CASRIRGGGEQYF
J: TRBJ2-3; D: NA; size: once; V: TRBV28; DNA: TGTGCCAGCAGTTTATCCCGTGCAGGGCCAGATACGCAGTATTTT; CDR3: CASSLSRAGPDTQYF
J: TRBJ1-1; D: NA; size: NA; V: TRBV11-2; DNA: TGTGCCAGCAGCTCCGGGCGGGTCGTCGGCACTGAAGCTTTCTTT; CDR3: CASSSGRVVGTEAFF
J: TRBJ1-2; D: NA; size: once; V: TRBV4-2; DNA: TGTGCCAGCAGCCCCCGCGACACAAACTATGGCTACACCTTC; CDR3: CASSPRDTNYGYTF